A single sample gave rise to the 22 T cell receptor beta chains below, sequenced in a study of CD8 T cells in ankylosing spondylitis. The study, taken as a whole, reports: A TCR beta motif made of fewer than 10 highly homologous variants seemed typical of ankylosing spondylitis blood.

These receptors have no identified antigens. TCRdb re-analysed the 5' RACE reads in MiXCR, keeping a single row per CDR3 protein. Among a few hundred thousand distinct CDR3 sequences, approximately 20% were seen once, and the ten largest hold about 42%. What was sequenced was blood, either unsorted or a sorted T cell fraction (not recorded which). The source is a male donor with ankylosing spondylitis.

This clonotype was observed many times. The genes are TRBV11-2 and TRBJ2-1; unclear D gene. The germline V gene has CDR1 SGHAT and CDR2 FQNNGV. The CDR3 is made up of 16 amino acids. V was trimmed by 4 bases and J by 4 bases, leaving 17 bases between them. CDR3 region: CASSSGFGLGYNEQFF. The CDR3 DNA is TGTGCCAGCAGCTCTGGTTTTGGCCTAGGGTACAATGAGCAGTTCTTC.

The chain couples TRBV4-3 to TRBJ2-1, with 12 bases that match TRBD2. Trimming cost V 0 bases and J 8 bases; bases outside gene matches: 5. This CDR3 has 16 residues. Germline CDR1 reads LGHNA; CDR2 reads YSLEER. The CDR3 coding sequence is TGCGCCAGCAGCCAAGATGCACTAGCGGGAGGCGATGAGCAGTTCTTC. This sequence encodes CASSQDALAGGDEQFF.

This clonotype showed up just a few times. The chain links TRBV4-1 to TRBJ2-1; 9 bases are shared with TRBD2. The V gene end was trimmed by 0 bases and the J gene end by 9 bases; junction bases not matched to a gene: 9. CDR1 and CDR2 from the germline V gene are MGHRA and YSYEKL. CDR3 length: 16 amino acids. This chain's CDR3 is CASSQDGVAGDSEQFF. DNA of the CDR3: TGCGCCAGCAGCCAAGATGGGGTAGCGGGAGATAGTGAGCAGTTCTTC.

V gene TRBV24-1 combines with J gene TRBJ2-5; no clear D. Germline loops: CDR1 KGHDR, CDR2 SFDVKD. CDR3 size: 14 residues. V was clipped by 0 bases and J by 5 bases, with 9 bases between them. The CDR3 bases are TGTGCCACCAGTGATTTGTCGGTGGGGGAGACCCAGTACTTC. It yields the protein CATSDLSVGETQYF.

The chain joins TRBV6-2 or TRBV6-3 to TRBJ1-1, with 9 bases aligning to TRBD1. The germline CDR1 and CDR2 sequences are MNHEY and SVGEGT. The CDR3 runs to 17 residues. With V trimmed by 0 bases and J by 3 bases, 8 bases remained unmatched. The CDR3 loop is CASSYSVGQGLHTEAFF. The CDR3 DNA follows: TGTGCCAGCAGTTACTCAGTGGGACAGGGTCTGCACACTGAAGCTTTCTTT.

V usage is TRBV7-9 and J usage is TRBJ2-7; no clear D. Between the trimmed V and J ends, which lost 4 bases and 5 bases, there was a span of 3 bases. The germline gives CDR1 SEHNR, CDR2 FQNEAQ (reference sequence). The CDR3 sequence is 10 residues long. This CDR3 is CASSSNEQYF. The CDR3 coding sequence is TGTGCCAGCAGCTCGAACGAGCAGTACTTC.

This sequence joins TRBV11-2 and TRBJ2-1; D possibly matches TRBD1 or TRBD2 (6 bases each). With 5 bases removed from V and 2 bases from J, the gap between germline ends came to 16 bases. The CDR3 runs 16 residues. Per germline, CDR1 SGHAT and CDR2 FQNNGV. CDR3 residues: CASSTRGVQPYNEQFF. CDR3 coding DNA: TGTGCCAGCAGCACAAGGGGGGTGCAACCCTACAATGAGCAGTTCTTC.

The chain is built from TRBV20-1 and TRBJ1-2; TRBD1 matches 7 bases. CDR3 length equals 13 residues. V lost 5 bases and J lost 3; bases outside the gene matches: 6. CDR1 DFQATT and CDR2 SNEGSKA come from the germline V gene (reference sequence). This CDR3 reads CSALPQGDYGYTF. The DNA for the CDR3 is TGCAGTGCTCTCCCCCAGGGGGACTATGGCTACACCTTC.

This chain connects TRBV4-1 to TRBJ2-5, with a tentative D call TRBD1 (6 bases). V lost 4 bases, J lost 1 base, and 19 bases lay in between. Per germline, CDR1 MGHRA and CDR2 YSYEKL. The CDR3 has 17 residues. CDR3 bases: TGCGCCAGCAGCCCGGCCGATAGGGGGATTGGCCAAGAGACCCAGTACTTC. It yields the protein CASSPADRGIGQETQYF.

The J gene is TRBJ2-1, the V gene TRBV27; 7 bases map to TRBD2. This CDR3 is built from 14 residues. Trimming removed 3 bases from V and 7 bases from J; junction bases left unmatched: 6. CDR1 is MNHEY and CDR2 is SMNVEV in the germline V gene (reference sequence). CDR3 residues: CASSFSGTTNEQFF. Here the CDR3 DNA reads TGTGCCAGCAGTTTTTCCGGGACTACGAATGAGCAGTTCTTC.

This chain joins TRBV4-2 and TRBJ2-7; 8 nucleotides agree with TRBD2. The junction had 16 bases not matched to a gene; V was cut back by 4 bases and J by 2 bases. Germline assignment: CDR1 LGHNA and CDR2 YNFKEQ. The CDR3 loop spans 18 amino acids. The CDR3 DNA reads TGTGCCAGCAGCCCTCCCAGCGGGGGCTCCTCCCGTCCCTACGAGCAGTACTTC. Translated: CASSPPSGGSSRPYEQYF.

In this sample, this clonotype turned up a few times. The J gene is TRBJ2-1, the V gene TRBV12-3 or TRBV12-4; 8 bases are a match to TRBD2. This CDR3 has 19 residues. V was pared by 1 base and J by 0 bases, with 11 bases of the junction left unmatched. The CDR3 sequence is CASSLVRASGPSSYNEQFF. CDR3 DNA: TGTGCCAGCAGTTTAGTTAGGGCTAGCGGGCCGAGCTCCTACAATGAGCAGTTCTTC.

This clonotype was observed a few times. The junction departs from germline at one end; a sequencing error may be responsible. The chain carries TRBV12-3 or TRBV12-4 and TRBJ2-3, with D unclear. The CDR3 sequence is 12 residues long. CDR3 sequence: CASSLSRDTQYF. DNA for the CDR3: TGTGCCAGCAGTTTAAGCAGAGATACGCAGTATTTT.

Only a few counts were recorded for this clonotype. The CDR3 DNA reads TGTGCCAGCTCACCGACTAGCGGGGGAACCGAGACCCAGTACTTC. Translating gives CASSPTSGGTETQYF. The chain has TRBV18 and TRBJ2-5, with 12 bases that match TRBD2. Germline values: CDR1 KGHSH, CDR2 LQKENI. The CDR3 length is 15 residues. Losses at the gene ends were 3 bases for V and 5 bases for J; bases not matched to a gene: 4.

In its sample, this clonotype was seen a few times. CDR3 sequence: CASSPTSGGENTGELFF. The CDR3 nucleotides read TGCGCCAGCAGCCCGACTAGCGGGGGGGAGAACACCGGGGAGCTGTTTTTT. The chain uses TRBV10-2 and TRBJ2-2; 14 nucleotides match TRBD2. The length of the CDR3 is 17 residues. Germline CDR1 reads WSHSY; CDR2 reads SAAADI. The V segment lost 6 bases and the J segment 1 base; nucleotides outside the gene matches: 4.

This chain joins TRBV3-1 and TRBJ1-1; weak D call: TRBD1 (6 bases). The CDR3 sequence is 16 residues long. V lost 2 bases and J lost 6, with 19 bases in between. CDR1 and CDR2 (germline): LGHDT, YNNKEL (reference sequence). The CDR3 loop reads CASSQLSTGPRPEAFF. The DNA of the CDR3 is TGTGCCAGCAGCCAACTCTCGACAGGACCTAGGCCTGAAGCTTTCTTT.

This clonotype was recorded only once. V and J are TRBV28 and TRBJ2-2, with 9 bases fitting TRBD1. This CDR3 comprises 15 residues. In germline, CDR1 is MDHEN, CDR2 SYDVKM. V lost 0 bases to trimming and J lost 5 bases; unmatched junction nucleotides: 1. CDR3 in DNA: TGTGCCAGCAGTTTATGGACAGGGGGGACCGGGGAGCTGTTTTTT. This sequence encodes CASSLWTGGTGELFF.

The chain employs TRBV11-2 and TRBJ2-7, with a tentative D call TRBD1 (6 bases). CDR3 length equals 14 residues. V dropped 5 bases and J dropped 3 bases, with 14 bases sitting between them. The germline V gene has CDR1 SGHAT and CDR2 FQNNGV. The CDR3 region has the DNA TGTGCCAGCAGCCCCGAGACAGGAAACTACGAGCAGTACTTC. This gives the protein CASSPETGNYEQYF.

This clonotype was detected ten times or more. The gene calls are TRBV29-1 and TRBJ2-1; D may match TRBD1 or TRBD2 (5 bases each). Germline V gene sequence: CDR1 SQVTM, CDR2 ANQGSEA. This CDR3 comprises 15 residues. Trimming removed 7 bases at V and 8 bases at J, with 24 bases between. CDR3 DNA sequence: TGCAGCGCACAAGACCCGGGACCTTCGTCCGATGAGCAGTTCTTC. Translated, it gives CSAQDPGPSSDEQFF.

The chain has TRBV11-1 and TRBJ1-1; 7 bases line up with TRBD1. The V gene's germline CDR1 is SGHAT and CDR2 FQDESV (reference sequence). V trimming: 5 bases; J trimming: 0 bases; junction bases outside the gene matches: 6. The CDR3 sequence is 15 residues long. CDR3 in amino acids: CASSGRQGMNTEAFF. The CDR3 DNA reads as TGTGCCAGCAGCGGGAGACAGGGAATGAACACTGAAGCTTTCTTT.

This clonotype occurred many times. Sequence at one end of the junction differs from germline and may be a read error. CDR3 nucleotide sequence: TGCGCCAGCAGCTTGGGAGGGGAGAACACTGAAGCTTTCTTT. Encoded protein: CASSLGGENTEAFF. The chain joins TRBV7-9 to TRBJ1-1, with D possibly being TRBD1 (5 bases). The CDR3 covers 14 residues. The V gene's germline CDR1 is SEHNR and CDR2 FQNEAQ (reference sequence).

This sequence joins TRBV25-1 and TRBJ2-7; 7 bases align to TRBD1. Germline V gene sequence: CDR1 MGHDK, CDR2 SYGVNS. V shed 1 base, J shed 3 bases, and the junction held 3 bases outside the gene matches. The CDR3 has 14 residues. CDR3 coding DNA: TGTGCCAGCAGTGAATGGGACAGAAACTACGAGCAGTACTTC. It is translated as CASSEWDRNYEQYF.